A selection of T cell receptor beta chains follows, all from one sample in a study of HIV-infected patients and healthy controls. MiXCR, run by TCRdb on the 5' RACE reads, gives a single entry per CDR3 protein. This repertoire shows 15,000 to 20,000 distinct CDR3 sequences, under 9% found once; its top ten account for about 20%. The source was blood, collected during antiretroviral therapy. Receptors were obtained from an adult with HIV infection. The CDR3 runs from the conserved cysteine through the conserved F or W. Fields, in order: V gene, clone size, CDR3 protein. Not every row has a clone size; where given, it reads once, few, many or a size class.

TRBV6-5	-	CASKRDSSSYEQYF
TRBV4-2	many	CASSQDPGGGTDTQYF
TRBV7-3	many	CASSLKYETTPDTQYF
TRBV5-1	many	CASSWAAGDTDTQYF
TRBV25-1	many	CASSTGDIQYF
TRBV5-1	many	CASSLGSPSVDTQYF
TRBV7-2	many	CASSLAGAGISMNTEAFF
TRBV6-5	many	CASSYSNYSPLHF
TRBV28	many	CASYVRGNNQPQHF
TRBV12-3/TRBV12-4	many	CASKRDSSNQPQHF
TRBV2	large	CASSEISQAREQFF
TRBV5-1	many	CASSSGSYNEQFF
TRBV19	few	CASRASGRTTDTQYF
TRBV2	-	CASSEKRKNTEAFF
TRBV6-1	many	CASSPGPTDTQYF
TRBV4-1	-	CASSHPGTGGLTGELFF
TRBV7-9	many	CASSLAGATHEQFF
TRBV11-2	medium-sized	CASSLDLPGLFGANVLTF
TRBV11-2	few	CASSFGGTDTQYF
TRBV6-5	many	CASSRDRAKGNTIYF
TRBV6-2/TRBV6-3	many	CASSQTSGETQYF
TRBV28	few	CASSLVGQGSYGYTF